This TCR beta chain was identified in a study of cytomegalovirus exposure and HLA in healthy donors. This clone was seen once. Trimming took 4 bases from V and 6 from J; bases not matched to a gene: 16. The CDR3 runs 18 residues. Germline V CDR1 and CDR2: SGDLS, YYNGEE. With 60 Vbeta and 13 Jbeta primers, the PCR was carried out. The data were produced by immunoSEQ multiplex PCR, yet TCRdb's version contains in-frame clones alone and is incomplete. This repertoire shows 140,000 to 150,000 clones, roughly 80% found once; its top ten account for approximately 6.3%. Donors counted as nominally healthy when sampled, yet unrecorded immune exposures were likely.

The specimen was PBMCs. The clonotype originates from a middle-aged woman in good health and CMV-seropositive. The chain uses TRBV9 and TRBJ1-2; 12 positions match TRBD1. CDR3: CASSITGTGGGGINGYTF. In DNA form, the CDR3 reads TGTGCCAGCAGCATCACCGGGACAGGGGGCGGGGGTATTAATGGCTACACCTTC.